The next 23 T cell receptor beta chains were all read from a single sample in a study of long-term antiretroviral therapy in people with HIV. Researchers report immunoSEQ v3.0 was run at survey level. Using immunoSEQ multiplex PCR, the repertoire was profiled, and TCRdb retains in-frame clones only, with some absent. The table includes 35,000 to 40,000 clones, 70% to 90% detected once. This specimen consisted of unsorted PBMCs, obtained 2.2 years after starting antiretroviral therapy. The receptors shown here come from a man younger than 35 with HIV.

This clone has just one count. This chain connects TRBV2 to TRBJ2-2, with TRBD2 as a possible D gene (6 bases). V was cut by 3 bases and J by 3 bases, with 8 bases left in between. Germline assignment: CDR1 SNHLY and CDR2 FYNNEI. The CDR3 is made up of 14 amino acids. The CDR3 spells CASSDREYTGELFF. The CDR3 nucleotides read TGTGCCAGCAGTGACCGGGAGTACACCGGGGAGCTGTTTTTT.

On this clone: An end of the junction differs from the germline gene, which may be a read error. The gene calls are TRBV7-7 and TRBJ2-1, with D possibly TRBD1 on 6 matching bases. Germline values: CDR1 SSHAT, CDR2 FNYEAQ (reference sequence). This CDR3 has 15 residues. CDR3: CASSSTADRSNEQFF. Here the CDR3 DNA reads TGTGCTAGCAGCTCAACAGCCGACAGGAGCAATGAGCAGTTCTTC.

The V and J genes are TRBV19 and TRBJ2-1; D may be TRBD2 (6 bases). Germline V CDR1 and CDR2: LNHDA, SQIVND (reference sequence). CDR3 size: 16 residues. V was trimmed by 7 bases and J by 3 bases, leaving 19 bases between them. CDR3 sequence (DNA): TGTGCCAGTACCCTATACGGAGGAGGGTACTACAATGAGCAGTTCTTC. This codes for CASTLYGGGYYNEQFF.

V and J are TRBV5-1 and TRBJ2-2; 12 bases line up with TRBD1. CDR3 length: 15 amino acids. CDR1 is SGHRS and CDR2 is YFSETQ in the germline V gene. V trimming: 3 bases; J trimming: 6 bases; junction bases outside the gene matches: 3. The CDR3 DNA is TGCGCCAGCAGCTGGGACAGGGGGCCGGCCGGGGAGCTGTTTTTT. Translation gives CASSWDRGPAGELFF. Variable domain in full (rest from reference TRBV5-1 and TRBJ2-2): KAGVTQTPRYLIKTRGQQVTLSCSPISGHRSVSWYQQTPGQGLQFLFEYFSETQRNKGNFPGRFSGRQFSNSRSEMNVSTLELGDSALYLCASSWDRGPAGELFFGEGSRLTVL.

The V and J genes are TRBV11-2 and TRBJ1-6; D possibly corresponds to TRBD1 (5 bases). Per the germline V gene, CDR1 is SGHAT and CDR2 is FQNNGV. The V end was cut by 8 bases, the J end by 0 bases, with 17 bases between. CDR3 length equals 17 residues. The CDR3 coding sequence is TGTGCCAGCGAATTAGGGGCGCAGGGCTCCTATAATTCACCCCTCCACTTT. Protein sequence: CASELGAQGSYNSPLHF.

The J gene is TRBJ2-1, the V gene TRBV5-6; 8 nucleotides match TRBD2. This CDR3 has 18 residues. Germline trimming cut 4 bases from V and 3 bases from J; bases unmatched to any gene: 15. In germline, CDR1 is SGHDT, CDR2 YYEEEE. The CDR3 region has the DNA TGTGCCAGCAGCCAGGAAAGGGAGTGGGCGGGGGGCTACAATGAGCAGTTCTTC. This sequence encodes CASSQEREWAGGYNEQFF.

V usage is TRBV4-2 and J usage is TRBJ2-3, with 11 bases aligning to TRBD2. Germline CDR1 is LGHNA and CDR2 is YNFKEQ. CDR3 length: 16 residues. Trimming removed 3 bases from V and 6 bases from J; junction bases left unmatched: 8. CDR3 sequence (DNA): TGTGCCAGCAGCCAGGGCACTAGCGGGAGCCTGGATACGCAGTATTTT. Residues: CASSQGTSGSLDTQYF.

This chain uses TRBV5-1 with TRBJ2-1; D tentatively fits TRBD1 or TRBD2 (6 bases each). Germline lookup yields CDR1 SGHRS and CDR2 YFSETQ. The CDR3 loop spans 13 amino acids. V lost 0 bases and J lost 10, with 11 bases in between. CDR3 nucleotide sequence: TGCGCCAGCAGCTTGGGTAGGGGGGTCGAGCAGTTCTTC. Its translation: CASSLGRGVEQFF. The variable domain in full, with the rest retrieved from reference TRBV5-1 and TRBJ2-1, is KAGVTQTPRYLIKTRGQQVTLSCSPISGHRSVSWYQQTPGQGLQFLFEYFSETQRNKGNFPGRFSGRQFSNSRSEMNVSTLELGDSALYLCASSLGRGVEQFFGPGTRLTVL.

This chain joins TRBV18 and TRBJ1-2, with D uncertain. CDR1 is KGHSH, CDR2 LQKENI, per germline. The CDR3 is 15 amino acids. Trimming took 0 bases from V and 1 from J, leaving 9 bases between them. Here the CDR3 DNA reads TGTGCCAGCTCACCACCCGGGCGGGTTAACTATGGCTACACCTTC. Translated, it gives CASSPPGRVNYGYTF.

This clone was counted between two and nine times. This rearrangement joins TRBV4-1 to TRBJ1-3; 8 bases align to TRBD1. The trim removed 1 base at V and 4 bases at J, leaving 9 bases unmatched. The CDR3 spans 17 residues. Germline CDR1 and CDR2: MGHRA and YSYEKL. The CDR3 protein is CASSQAGQGARGNTIYF. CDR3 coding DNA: TGCGCCAGCAGCCAAGCTGGCCAGGGGGCGAGAGGAAACACCATATATTTT.

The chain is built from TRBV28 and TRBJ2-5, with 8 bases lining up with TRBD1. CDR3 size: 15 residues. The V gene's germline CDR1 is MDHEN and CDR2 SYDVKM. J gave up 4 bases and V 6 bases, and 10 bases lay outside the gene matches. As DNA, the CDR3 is TGTGCCAGCAGCCCCGCCACAGGGGGAGGAGAGACCCAGTACTTC. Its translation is CASSPATGGGETQYF.

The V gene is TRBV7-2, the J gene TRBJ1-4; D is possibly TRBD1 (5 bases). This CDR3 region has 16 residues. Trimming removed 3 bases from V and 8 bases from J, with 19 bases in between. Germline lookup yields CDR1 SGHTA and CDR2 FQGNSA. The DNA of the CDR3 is TGTGCCAGCAGCTTTCCACTCAGGGCGTCTGGGGAAAAACTGTTTTTT. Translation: CASSFPLRASGEKLFF.

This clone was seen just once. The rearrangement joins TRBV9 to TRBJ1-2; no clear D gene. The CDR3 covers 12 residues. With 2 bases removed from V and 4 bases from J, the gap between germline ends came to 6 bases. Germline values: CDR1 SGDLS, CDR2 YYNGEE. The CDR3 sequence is CASSVSGYGYTF. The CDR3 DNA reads TGTGCCAGCAGCGTTTCGGGCTATGGCTACACCTTC.

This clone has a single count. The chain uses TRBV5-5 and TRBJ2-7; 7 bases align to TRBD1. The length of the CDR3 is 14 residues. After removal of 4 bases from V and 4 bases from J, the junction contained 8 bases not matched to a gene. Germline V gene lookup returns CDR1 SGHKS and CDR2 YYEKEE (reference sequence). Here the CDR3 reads CASSMTGTEYEQYF. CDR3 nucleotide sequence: TGTGCCAGCAGCATGACCGGGACAGAATACGAGCAGTACTTC.

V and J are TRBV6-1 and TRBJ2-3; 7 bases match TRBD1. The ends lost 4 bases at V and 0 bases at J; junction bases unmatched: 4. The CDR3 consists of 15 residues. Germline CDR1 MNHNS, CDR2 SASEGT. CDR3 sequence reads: CASSAQGVSTDTQYF. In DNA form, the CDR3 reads TGTGCCAGCAGTGCCCAGGGGGTTAGCACAGATACGCAGTATTTT.

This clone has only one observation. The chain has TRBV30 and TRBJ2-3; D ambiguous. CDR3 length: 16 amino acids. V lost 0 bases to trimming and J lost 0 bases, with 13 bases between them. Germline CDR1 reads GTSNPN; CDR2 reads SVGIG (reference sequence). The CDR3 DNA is TGTGCCTGGAGTGTACGGGCACTCCTAAGCACAGATACGCAGTATTTT. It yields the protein CAWSVRALLSTDTQYF.

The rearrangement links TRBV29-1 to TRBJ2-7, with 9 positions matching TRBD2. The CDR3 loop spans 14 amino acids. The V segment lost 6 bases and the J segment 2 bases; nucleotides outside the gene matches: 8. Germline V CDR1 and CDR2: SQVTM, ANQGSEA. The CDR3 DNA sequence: TGCAGCGTCCCTAGCGGGAAATTCCCCTACGAGCAGTACTTC. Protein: CSVPSGKFPYEQYF.

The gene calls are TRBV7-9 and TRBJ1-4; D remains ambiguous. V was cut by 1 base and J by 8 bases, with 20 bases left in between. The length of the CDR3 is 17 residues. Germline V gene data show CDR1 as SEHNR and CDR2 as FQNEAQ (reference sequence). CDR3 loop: CASSLVFGVRDREKLFF. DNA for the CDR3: TGTGCCAGCAGCTTAGTTTTCGGCGTTCGGGATAGAGAAAAACTGTTTTTT.

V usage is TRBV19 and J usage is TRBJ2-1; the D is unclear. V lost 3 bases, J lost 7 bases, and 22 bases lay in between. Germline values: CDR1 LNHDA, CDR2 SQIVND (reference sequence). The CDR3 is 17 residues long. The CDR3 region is CASSINIGGVVGNEQFF. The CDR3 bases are TGTGCCAGTAGTATCAATATCGGTGGGGTCGTGGGGAATGAGCAGTTCTTC.

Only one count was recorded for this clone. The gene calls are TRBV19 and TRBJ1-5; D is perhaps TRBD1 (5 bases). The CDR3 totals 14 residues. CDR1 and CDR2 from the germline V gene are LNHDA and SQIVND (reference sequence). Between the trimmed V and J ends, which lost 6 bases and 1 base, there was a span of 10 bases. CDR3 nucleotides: TGTGCCAGTAGCCCGGGACCGAGCAATCAGCCCCAGCATTTT. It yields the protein CASSPGPSNQPQHF.

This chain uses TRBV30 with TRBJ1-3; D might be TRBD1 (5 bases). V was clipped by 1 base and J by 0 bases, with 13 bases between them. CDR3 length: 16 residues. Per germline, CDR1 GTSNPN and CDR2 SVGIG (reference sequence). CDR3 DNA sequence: TGTGCCTGGAGTGCAAGGGGCCCCTACTCTGGAAACACCATATATTTT. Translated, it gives CAWSARGPYSGNTIYF.

CDR3 sequence reads: CASREGWDRAGEKLFF. The DNA of the CDR3 is TGTGCCAGTCGTGAGGGATGGGACAGGGCGGGAGAAAAACTGTTTTTT. J is TRBJ1-4 and V is TRBV19; 9 bases are shared with TRBD1. The CDR3 covers 16 residues. Germline V CDR1 and CDR2: LNHDA, SQIVND (reference sequence). After removal of 8 bases from V and 8 bases from J, the junction contained 15 bases not matched to a gene.

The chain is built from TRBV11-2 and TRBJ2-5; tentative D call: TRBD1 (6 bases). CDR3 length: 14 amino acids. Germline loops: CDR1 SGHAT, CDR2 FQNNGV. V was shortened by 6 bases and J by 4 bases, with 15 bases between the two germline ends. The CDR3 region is CASSPGVVIETQYF. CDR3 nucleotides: TGTGCCAGCAGTCCAGGGGTGGTGATAGAGACCCAGTACTTC. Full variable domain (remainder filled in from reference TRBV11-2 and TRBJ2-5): EAGVAQSPRYKIIEKRQSVAFWCNPISGHATLYWYQQILGQGPKLLIQFQNNGVVDDSQLPKDRFSAERLKGVDSTLKIQPAKLEDSAVYLCASSPGVVIETQYFGPGTRLLVL.